This TCR beta chain comes out of a study of siplizumab effects on memory and regulatory T cells. Regarding the study as a whole: The study found naive T cells seemingly more diverse than memory cells and seemingly major alloresponse contributors. Suppressive function of proliferating Tregs from siplizumab cultures was not confirmed.

Per sample, some 93,000 TCR templates were assayed. Measured with immunoSEQ multiplex PCR; TCRdb has only the in-frame clones, and not every one. The sample lists some 100,000 clones, around 90% seen once, with roughly 0.78% in the top ten. Regarding this clone: Its antigen remains unknown.

Germline lookup yields CDR1 LNHDA and CDR2 SQIVND (reference sequence). Trimming took 5 bases from V and 0 from J, leaving 7 bases between them. The CDR3 spans 14 residues. This clonotype was sampled from a human donor in good health. The sample taken for sequencing was Tregs sorted from blood. This sequence joins TRBV19 and TRBJ1-4; no firm D call. As DNA, the CDR3 is TGTGCCAGTAGTCGCTTTGCAACTAATGAAAAACTGTTTTTT. This translates into CASSRFATNEKLFF.